A selection of T cell receptor beta chains follows, all from one sample in a study of T cells expressing NK-cell markers. TCRdb re-called the 5' RACE reads and shows each CDR3 protein once, DNA omitted. This repertoire includes approximately 550,000 distinct CDR3 sequences. The source material was blood T cells: a sorted CD56 or NKG2C T cell subset, CD4+ or CD8+ T cells, or bulk PBMC T cells (not recorded which). The source is a man younger than 35 in good health. The CDR3 runs from the conserved cysteine through the conserved F or W. Each record gives: J gene, V gene, CDR3 protein.

j_call: TRBJ2-3
v_call: TRBV21-1
cdr3_aa: CASSIRGRGTQYF

j_call: TRBJ2-3
v_call: TRBV11-3
cdr3_aa: CASSKTSGRSTDTQYF

j_call: TRBJ2-2
v_call: TRBV12-3/TRBV12-4
cdr3_aa: CASSLSPRGSGRTGELFF

j_call: TRBJ2-1
v_call: TRBV7-6
cdr3_aa: CASSPTVGGSPNEQFF

j_call: TRBJ2-2
v_call: TRBV5-1
cdr3_aa: CASSSTPGAPAGELFF

j_call: TRBJ2-7
v_call: TRBV15
cdr3_aa: CATSSPPSVAVSEQYF

j_call: TRBJ2-1
v_call: TRBV24-1
cdr3_aa: CATSDREINSGTYNEQFF

j_call: TRBJ2-1
v_call: TRBV3-1
cdr3_aa: CASSRPTGTELTHEQFF

j_call: TRBJ2-3
v_call: TRBV11-3
cdr3_aa: CASSWSTTQYF

j_call: TRBJ2-1
v_call: TRBV24-1
cdr3_aa: CATSDPGLSSYNEQFF

j_call: TRBJ2-3
v_call: TRBV25-1
cdr3_aa: CASSEAGQGLTDTQYF